These 9 T cell receptor beta chains were sequenced from one sample in a study of T cell repertoires in cytomegalovirus infection. TCRdb re-derived calls from the reads in MiXCR, one entry per CDR3 protein. The sample yields hundreds of thousands of distinct CDR3 sequences, about 17% seen once. Sequenced material: PBMCs. The receptors shown here come from a human donor in good health (CMV status not recorded). Some clones in this sample may be carry-over from other donors' samples.

This clonotype showed up just a few times. The chain links TRBV19 to TRBJ2-1; 11 bases are a match to TRBD2. Germline CDR1 and CDR2: LNHDA and SQIVND (reference sequence). The junction had 7 bases not matched to a gene; V was cut back by 5 bases and J by 13 bases. The CDR3 loop spans 13 amino acids. The CDR3 loop is CASSETGTSGQFF. For the CDR3, the DNA is TGTGCCAGTAGTGAAACGGGGACTAGCGGTCAGTTCTTC.

This clonotype was seen at least ten times. This chain links TRBV6-6 with TRBJ2-3; TRBD1 matches at 7 bases. The CDR3 extends over 17 amino acids. J was trimmed by 1 base and V by 2 bases; bases with no gene match: 9. Germline CDR1 and CDR2: MNHNY and SVGAGI (reference sequence). CDR3 protein: CASSYPQGSEGTDTQYF. DNA of the CDR3: TGTGCCAGCAGTTACCCACAGGGGTCTGAGGGCACAGATACGCAGTATTTT.

This chain joins TRBV6-6 and TRBJ2-2, with TRBD2 matching 13 bases. Germline lookup yields CDR1 MNHNY and CDR2 SVGAGI (reference sequence). The trim removed 7 bases at V and 8 bases at J, leaving 7 bases unmatched. The CDR3 extends over 15 amino acids. The CDR3 nucleotides read TGTGCCAGCATCACTAGCGGGGGGGCCGCAGGGGAGCTGTTTTTT. Protein sequence: CASITSGGAAGELFF.

The table lists this clonotype with a few counts. The chain carries TRBV25-1 and TRBJ1-6, with 7 positions matching TRBD1. From germline, CDR1 is MGHDK and CDR2 SYGVNS. The trim removed 7 bases at V and 7 bases at J, leaving 10 bases unmatched. The CDR3 is made up of 15 amino acids. CDR3 sequence reads: CASMGRQGMNSPLHF. The CDR3 DNA is TGTGCCAGCATGGGAAGACAGGGTATGAATTCACCCCTCCACTTT.

V is TRBV28 and J is TRBJ1-5; D unclear. The V gene lost 1 base and the J gene lost 7 bases, with 8 bases spanning the gap. Per germline, CDR1 MDHEN and CDR2 SYDVKM. The CDR3 totals 13 residues. The CDR3 protein is CASSLSGYQPQHF. Here the CDR3 DNA reads TGTGCCAGCAGTTTATCTGGGTACCAGCCCCAGCATTTT.

This clonotype showed up just a few times. This rearrangement joins TRBV4-3 to TRBJ2-5; D possibly corresponds to TRBD1 (6 bases). CDR1 and CDR2 from the germline V gene are LGHNA and YSLEER. The CDR3 has 15 residues. The V gene lost 1 base and the J gene lost 5 bases, with 14 bases spanning the gap. The CDR3 protein is CASSQAGGRGETQYF. In nucleotides, the CDR3 is TGCGCCAGCAGCCAAGCTGGTGGCAGGGGCGAGACCCAGTACTTC.

The chain combines TRBV6-2 or TRBV6-3 with TRBJ2-1; tentatively, D is TRBD2 (6 bases). This CDR3 is 14 amino acids long. V lost 4 bases, J lost 3 bases, and 10 bases lay in between. The germline V gene has CDR1 MNHEY and CDR2 SVGEGT. The CDR3 DNA reads as TGTGCCAGCAGTTTTCGGGGGAACTACAATGAGCAGTTCTTC. Protein: CASSFRGNYNEQFF.

There are many counts of this clonotype. The chain employs TRBV7-6 and TRBJ2-7; either TRBD1 or TRBD2 may fit D (5 bases each). The CDR3 has 14 amino acids. Trimming took off 4 bases at V and 1 base at J, with 11 bases between the two ends. From germline, CDR1 is SGHVS and CDR2 FNYEAQ. The CDR3 nucleotides are TGTGCCAGCAGCTCCCGGGACGCGTCCTACGAGCAGTACTTC. This encodes CASSSRDASYEQYF. The entire variable domain, with the rest obtained from reference TRBV7-6 and TRBJ2-7, is as follows: GAGVSQSPRYKVTKRGQDVALRCDPISGHVSLYWYRQALGQGPEFLTYFNYEAQQDKSGLPNDRFSAERPEGSISTLTIQRTEQRDSAMYRCASSSRDASYEQYFGPGTRLTVT.

The sample holds many counts of this clonotype. The V call is TRBV7-2, the J call TRBJ2-1, with D unclear. The CDR3 sequence is 16 residues long. Germline CDR1 reads SGHTA; CDR2 reads FQGNSA. The V end lost 1 base, the J end lost 5 bases, and 15 bases lay between the germline ends. CDR3 sequence: CASSLGYLAVDNEQFF. CDR3 bases: TGTGCCAGCAGCTTAGGATATTTGGCAGTTGACAATGAGCAGTTCTTC.